The rows below give T cell receptor beta chains drawn from one sample of a study of cytomegalovirus exposure and HLA in healthy donors. The protocol was immunoSEQ multiplex PCR, while the TCRdb copy is restricted to in-frame clones and leaves out a portion. The sample has about 98,000 clones; 87% are singletons. Sequenced input: PBMCs. Every receptor here comes from a woman aged 25 to 39 in good health and CMV-seronegative. Both conserved end residues are part of each CDR3. The D gene is left open where the match is weak. Some rows have no size entry. The others give once, few or many, or a class for an expanded clone.

.	TRBV13	.	15	TRBJ1-5	CASSLGRGSNQPQHF	TGTGCCAGCAGCTTAGGGCGGGGTAGCAATCAGCCCCAGCATTTT
.	TRBV29-1	TRBD1	15	TRBJ1-2	CSVESRDRGRRGYTF	TGCAGCGTTGAGAGCCGGGACAGGGGACGGCGTGGCTACACCTTC
.	TRBV7-9	TRBD1	15	TRBJ2-5	CASSLGGTGGETQYF	TGTGCCAGCAGCTTAGGGGGGACAGGGGGAGAGACCCAGTACTTC
.	TRBV28	TRBD1	14	TRBJ2-2	CASIRQGAHGELFF	TGTGCCAGCATTCGACAGGGGGCCCACGGGGAGCTGTTTTTT
.	TRBV7-2	TRBD2	14	TRBJ2-5	CASSPRLAQETQYF	TGTGCCAGCAGCCCCCGACTAGCGCAAGAGACCCAGTACTTC
.	TRBV5-5	.	15	TRBJ1-1	CASSPDRPMNTEAFF	TGTGCCAGCAGCCCAGACAGGCCGATGAACACTGAAGCTTTCTTT
few	TRBV15	TRBD1	18	TRBJ1-5	CATSSTLRDRESFQPQHF	TGTGCCACCAGCTCCACCCTGCGGGACAGGGAATCATTTCAGCCCCAGCATTTT
.	TRBV6-1	.	13	TRBJ2-2	CASRHRDTGELFF	TGTGCCAGCAGACACAGGGACACCGGGGAGCTGTTTTTT
.	TRBV7-3	.	17	TRBJ2-2	CASSPQGLKLNTGELFF	TGTGCCAGCAGCCCCCAAGGTCTGAAACTAAACACCGGGGAGCTGTTTTTT
.	TRBV2	TRBD1	12	TRBJ1-1	CASSRTGDQAFF	TGTGCCAGCAGCCGCACAGGGGATCAGGCTTTCTTT
.	TRBV5-5	TRBD2	14	TRBJ2-7	CASSLRWEGYEQYF	TGTGCCAGCAGCTTGAGGTGGGAGGGCTACGAGCAGTACTTC
once	TRBV5-1	.	14	TRBJ2-1	CASRRQPIYNEQFF	TGCGCCAGCCGAAGACAGCCTATCTACAATGAGCAGTTCTTC
.	TRBV5-1	TRBD1	15	TRBJ2-7	CASSLGQGPWSEQYF	TGCGCCAGCAGCTTAGGACAGGGGCCATGGAGCGAGCAGTACTTC
.	TRBV27	TRBD1	16	TRBJ2-3	CASSLKATGQADTQYF	TGTGCCAGCAGTTTAAAGGCGACAGGGCAGGCAGATACGCAGTATTTT
.	TRBV2	TRBD2	11	TRBJ2-7	CASSRTSGLYF	TGTGCCAGCAGCCGGACTAGCGGGTTGTACTTC
.	TRBV27	TRBD1	18	TRBJ1-1	CASSLIARGGFMNTEAFF	TGTGCCAGCAGTTTAATAGCTCGAGGGGGCTTCATGAACACTGAAGCTTTCTTT
.	TRBV9	TRBD1	18	TRBJ2-7	CASITANRGHRNCYEQYF	TGTGCCAGCATCACCGCCAACAGGGGACACCGTAACTGCTACGAGCAGTACTTC
.	TRBV2	TRBD1	14	TRBJ2-7	CASLPGTDSYEQYF	TGTGCCAGCCTCCCCGGGACAGACTCCTACGAGCAGTACTTC
.	TRBV15	TRBD1	16	TRBJ1-1	CATSSPGTGPNTEAFF	TGTGCCACCAGCAGCCCAGGGACAGGCCCGAACACTGAAGCTTTCTTT
.	TRBV19	.	14	TRBJ2-7	CASSRGSTYYEQYF	TGTGCCAGTAGCAGGGGTTCTACGTACTACGAGCAGTACTTC
.	TRBV19	TRBD2	15	TRBJ2-7	CASSISSGSSYEQYF	TGTGCCAGTAGTATTTCTAGCGGGAGCTCCTACGAGCAGTACTTC
few	TRBV5-1	TRBD2	14	TRBJ2-5	CASSLASGRETQYF	TGCGCCAGCAGCTTGGCTAGCGGGAGAGAGACCCAGTACTTC
.	TRBV6-4	TRBD2	17	TRBJ2-3	CASSGGLAGGYPDTQYF	TGTGCCAGCAGTGGCGGACTAGCGGGAGGATATCCAGATACGCAGTATTTT
.	TRBV2	TRBD1	17	TRBJ2-5	CASSGRISGTGKETQYF	TGTGCCAGCAGTGGGCGGATTTCCGGGACAGGGAAAGAGACCCAGTACTTC
few	TRBV7-3	.	15	TRBJ2-7	CASSLRSPGYGEQYF	TGTGCCAGCAGCTTAAGAAGCCCCGGGTACGGCGAGCAGTACTTC
.	TRBV10-1	.	20	TRBJ2-2	CASSAIYGSGSFANTGELFF	TGCGCCAGCAGTGCTATTTACGGGTCGGGATCGTTCGCGAACACCGGGGAGCTGTTTTTT
.	TRBV5-1	.	15	TRBJ2-7	CASSQRSGSPYEQYF	TGCGCCAGCAGCCAGAGGTCGGGTAGTCCCTACGAGCAGTACTTC
.	TRBV28	.	14	TRBJ1-5	CASRRPSKTQPQHF	TGTGCCAGCAGGAGGCCTTCCAAGACTCAGCCCCAGCATTTT
.	TRBV6-5	TRBD1	13	TRBJ2-1	CASSYRQGNEQFF	TGTGCCAGCAGTTACCGACAGGGGAATGAGCAGTTCTTC
.	TRBV28	.	16	TRBJ2-3	CASSARGGRGSDTQYF	TGTGCCAGCAGCGCGAGAGGCGGTAGGGGATCAGATACGCAGTATTTT
.	TRBV10-3	TRBD1	16	TRBJ2-1	CAISEGTGVSYNEQFF	TGTGCCATCAGTGAGGGGACAGGGGTTTCCTACAATGAGCAGTTCTTC
.	TRBV18	.	12	TRBJ2-7	CASSPTADEQYF	TGTGCCAGCTCACCTACGGCGGACGAGCAGTACTTC
.	TRBV5-1	.	17	TRBJ2-2	CASSLQPIGPEDGELFF	TGCGCCAGCAGCTTGCAACCGATTGGGCCCGAAGACGGGGAGCTGTTTTTT
.	TRBV7-6	TRBD2	16	TRBJ2-2	CASSSETGGLAGELFF	TGTGCCAGCAGCTCAGAAACGGGAGGGTTAGCCGGGGAGCTGTTTTTT
few	TRBV2	TRBD1	13	TRBJ2-7	CASSRQGGYEQYF	TGTGCCAGCAGCCGACAGGGGGGCTACGAGCAGTACTTC
.	TRBV9	.	15	TRBJ2-3	CASSPQDILTDTQYF	TGTGCCAGCAGCCCTCAGGACATTCTCACAGATACGCAGTATTTT
.	TRBV7-9	TRBD1	15	TRBJ1-3	CASRGTGGTGNTIYF	TGTGCCAGCAGGGGGACAGGGGGGACTGGAAACACCATATATTTT
.	TRBV5-4	TRBD2	19	TRBJ2-3	CASSRGLAGAFGTSDTQYF	TGTGCCAGCAGTCGCGGACTAGCGGGGGCCTTCGGTACTTCTGATACGCAGTATTTT
.	TRBV10-3	TRBD1	16	TRBJ2-7	CAISALDRGNSYEQYF	TGTGCCATCAGTGCCCTGGACAGGGGGAACTCCTACGAGCAGTACTTC
.	TRBV6-5	TRBD1	15	TRBJ1-5	CASSTTGGRGQPQHF	TGTGCCAGCAGTACAACAGGGGGCCGGGGTCAGCCCCAGCATTTT
.	TRBV28	TRBD1	16	TRBJ2-7	CASSLFGQGQGGEQYF	TGTGCCAGCAGTTTATTTGGACAGGGGCAGGGAGGCGAGCAGTACTTC
once	TRBV10-3	.	13	TRBJ2-3	CAISESKQDTQYF	TGTGCCATCAGTGAGTCAAAACAAGATACGCAGTATTTT
.	TRBV5-4	TRBD1	16	TRBJ1-6	CASRTNQRGQNSPLHF	TGTGCCAGCAGGACTAATCAAAGGGGGCAGAATTCACCCCTCCACTTT